The 27 T cell receptor beta chains in this list originate from one sample, sequenced in a study of blood T cells in healthy people across ages (dated by TCRdb to 2014 to 2015). The protocol used for the library was 5' RACE. TCRdb lists the instrument as Illumina HiSeq 2500. A second PCR of 7 to 11 cycles was performed with a sample-barcoded 5' primer and a J-beta primer mix. TCRdb redid the processing of the public reads, applying fastp at Q25 and MiXCR, and retained in-frame beta chains. Entries are consolidated by CDR3 protein sequence, retaining the most common genes and DNA. The sample table records more than 600,000 distinct CDR3 sequences; roughly 25% of these occur just once. 9.4% of the sample is taken by the ten largest. These sequences were also reported in another study, on T cells of mothers and their children.

The specimen was blood. Receptor source: a boy aged 5-17 years in good health.

The V and J genes are TRBV20-1 and TRBJ2-7; 7 bases map to TRBD2. CDR3 length equals 13 residues. J was trimmed by 0 bases and V by 5 bases; bases with no gene match: 4. CDR1 and CDR2 from the germline V gene are DFQATT and SNEGSKA (reference sequence). The CDR3 is CSAEGGSSYEQYF. The CDR3 nucleotides read TGCAGTGCTGAGGGCGGGAGCTCCTACGAGCAGTACTTC.

The rearrangement joins TRBV20-1 to TRBJ2-3; D possibly corresponds to TRBD2 (5 bases). The CDR3 is 12 residues long. V lost 6 bases and J lost 4, with 11 bases in between. The germline gives CDR1 DFQATT, CDR2 SNEGSKA (reference sequence). Here the CDR3 DNA reads TGCAGTGCCCAGGTGGAGGCAGATACGCAGTATTTT. The encoded protein is CSAQVEADTQYF.

This clonotype turned up a few times. This chain joins TRBV4-1 and TRBJ2-1, with TRBD2 identical over 10 bases. The CDR3 length is 17 residues. V trimming: 3 bases; J trimming: 9 bases; junction bases outside the gene matches: 14. Per the germline V gene, CDR1 is MGHRA and CDR2 is YSYEKL. The CDR3 DNA reads as TGCGCCAGCAGCCACCCAGGGGGGGCTAGCGGGAGTGGTGAGCAGTTCTTC. The encoded protein is CASSHPGGASGSGEQFF.

This clonotype was observed a handful of times. This chain uses TRBV7-3 with TRBJ2-6; 8 nucleotides align to TRBD1. CDR3 length: 19 amino acids. The trim removed 1 base at V and 0 bases at J, leaving 8 bases unmatched. Germline-derived CDR1 and CDR2 are SGHTA and FQGTGA. CDR3: CASSLILDRDLSGANVLTF. The CDR3 DNA reads TGTGCCAGCAGCTTAATCTTGGACAGGGACCTCTCTGGGGCCAACGTCCTGACTTTC. The full variable domain, its missing parts supplied by reference TRBV7-3 and TRBJ2-6, is GAGVSQTPSNKVTEKGKYVELRCDPISGHTALYWYRQSLGQGPEFLIYFQGTGAADDSGLPNDRFFAVRPEGSVSTLKIQRTERGDSAVYLCASSLILDRDLSGANVLTFGAGSRLTVL.

This chain connects TRBV11-2 to TRBJ2-1; possible D gene TRBD2, 6 bases. The V end lost 7 bases, the J end lost 6 bases, and 13 bases lay between the germline ends. Germline V gene sequence: CDR1 SGHAT, CDR2 FQNNGV. The CDR3 spans 13 residues. As DNA, the CDR3 is TGTGCCAGCACCGACGGGGGTTTCAATGAGCAGTTCTTC. Residues: CASTDGGFNEQFF.

As regards this clonotype: A junction boundary mismatches the germline segment, possibly from a read error. The chain has TRBV3-1 and TRBJ2-7; 9 nucleotides line up with TRBD2. CDR3 length: 15 amino acids. Germline CDR1 is LGHDT and CDR2 is YNNKEL (reference sequence). For the CDR3, the DNA is TGTGCCAGCAGACAAGATGTAGCGGGGGCCGGTGAGCAGTACTTC. Amino acid sequence: CASRQDVAGAGEQYF.

The rearrangement joins TRBV9 to TRBJ2-1; maybe TRBD1 (6 bases). Trimming stripped 6 bases from V and 3 bases from J, with 13 bases between. Germline V gives CDR1 SGDLS, CDR2 YYNGEE. CDR3 length: 14 residues. CDR3: CASNLGGGYNEQFF. CDR3 DNA sequence: TGTGCCAGCAACTTAGGGGGTGGCTACAATGAGCAGTTCTTC.

This clonotype showed up just a few times. The chain links TRBV28 to TRBJ2-3; TRBD1 or TRBD2 may be the D gene (5 bases each). V lost 3 bases, J lost 5 bases, and 12 bases lay in between. Germline V gene lookup returns CDR1 MDHEN and CDR2 SYDVKM. This CDR3 spans 14 amino acids. In DNA form, the CDR3 reads TGTGCCAGCAGTTTTGGGGGACGAGAAGATACGCAGTATTTT. It translates to CASSFGGREDTQYF.

The rearrangement uses TRBV4-3 and TRBJ2-3; D might be TRBD1 or TRBD2, each matching 5 bases. The CDR3 runs to 17 residues. Trimming pared 0 bases from V and 0 bases from J, leaving 13 bases between. Germline V CDR1 and CDR2: LGHNA, YSLEER. The CDR3 is CASSQEGFGASTDTQYF. The CDR3 DNA follows: TGCGCCAGCAGCCAAGAAGGGTTCGGGGCTAGCACAGATACGCAGTATTTT.

This sequence joins TRBV4-1 and TRBJ1-1; TRBD1 is a possible D gene (6 bases). The CDR3 length is 14 residues. CDR1 and CDR2 (germline): MGHRA, YSYEKL. V gave up 1 base and J gave up 1 base, with 7 bases separating them. The CDR3 protein is CASSQGGGNTEAFF. The CDR3 DNA sequence: TGCGCCAGCAGCCAAGGAGGGGGGAACACTGAAGCTTTCTTT.

This clonotype was counted between two and nine times. The chain links TRBV7-3 to TRBJ2-5, with 7 positions matching TRBD2. Germline V gene sequence: CDR1 SGHTA, CDR2 FQGTGA. The CDR3 runs 15 residues. J lost 3 bases, V lost 2 bases, and 6 bases had no gene match. CDR3 DNA sequence: TGTGCCAGCAGCTTAGGAGCGGGGATAGAAGAGACCCAGTACTTC. It specifies CASSLGAGIEETQYF.

Notes on this clonotype: One end of the junction is discordant with germline, which a read error may explain. The genes are TRBV4-3 and TRBJ2-7, with no clear D. This CDR3 region has 14 residues. Germline CDR1 and CDR2: LGHNA and YSLEER. This CDR3 reads CASSQDRATYEQYF. The CDR3 coding sequence is TGTGCCAGCAGCCAAGATCGGGCTACCTACGAGCAGTACTTC.

This clonotype occurred many times. V is TRBV6-1 and J is TRBJ2-1; D may be TRBD2 (5 bases). With 2 bases removed from V and 5 bases from J, the gap between germline ends came to 7 bases. The CDR3 runs 13 residues. CDR1 MNHNS and CDR2 SASEGT come from the germline V gene. The CDR3 spells CASSELAHNEQFF. The CDR3 DNA reads TGTGCCAGCAGTGAACTAGCCCACAATGAGCAGTTCTTC.

The chain employs TRBV6-4 and TRBJ2-5; D is possibly TRBD1 or TRBD2 (5 bases each). The J call may be incorrect, as the DNA end agrees better with TRBJ2-1. Germline CDR1 and CDR2: MRHNA and SNTAGT. This CDR3 is built from 15 residues. The CDR3 loop reads CASSYQTAGLNEQFF. The DNA for the CDR3 is TGTGCCAGCAGTTACCAGACAGCAGGACTGAATGAGCAGTTCTTC.

V and J are TRBV20-1 and TRBJ2-1, with a tentative D call TRBD2 (5 bases). The germline gives CDR1 DFQATT, CDR2 SNEGSKA (reference sequence). The CDR3 spans 18 residues. The V and J ends lost 5 bases and 0 bases respectively, with 23 bases between them. The CDR3 loop reads CSAPVGALVGSSYNEQFF. The CDR3 DNA reads TGCAGTGCTCCTGTGGGAGCCCTAGTGGGCTCCTCCTACAATGAGCAGTTCTTC.

DNA for the CDR3: TGTGCCATCCGGACTAGCGGGGAGAGCAATGAGCAGTTCTTC. As protein: CAIRTSGESNEQFF. The chain employs TRBV2 and TRBJ2-1; TRBD2 aligns across 12 bases. The CDR3 sequence is 14 residues long. The V and J ends lost 10 bases and 6 bases, in that order; junction bases with no gene match: 7. CDR1 and CDR2 (germline): SNHLY, FYNNEI.

This chain uses TRBV29-1 with TRBJ2-5; D is unclear. Near its end, the DNA agrees better with TRBJ2-7, so the J call may be wrong. The CDR3 is 12 residues long. Germline V gives CDR1 SQVTM, CDR2 ANQGSEA. The CDR3 here is CSVGSGNNEQYF. The CDR3 region has the DNA TGCAGCGTTGGGTCTGGGAACAACGAGCAGTACTTC.

The chain has TRBV18 and TRBJ1-1, with TRBD1 as a possible D gene (5 bases). This CDR3 spans 12 amino acids. Germline CDR1 and CDR2: KGHSH and LQKENI. V shed 4 bases and J shed 11 bases, with 14 bases lying between them. CDR3 sequence (DNA): TGTGCCAGCTCACGCTCGACAGACGGGGCTTTCTTT. Protein: CASSRSTDGAFF.

The chain links TRBV29-1 to TRBJ2-1; 14 bases are a match to TRBD2. CDR3 length: 14 amino acids. Germline CDR1 SQVTM, CDR2 ANQGSEA. The V segment lost 3 bases and the J segment 6 bases; nucleotides outside the gene matches: 1. CDR3 nucleotide sequence: TGCAGCGTTGAGGGACTAGCGGGAGCCAATGAGCAGTTCTTC. Its translation is CSVEGLAGANEQFF.

Here the CDR3 reads CASSPQTGSHEQYF. In DNA form, the CDR3 reads TGCGCCAGCAGCCCCCAAACAGGGTCCCACGAGCAGTACTTC. The V and J genes are TRBV4-3 and TRBJ2-7; possibly TRBD1 for D (6 bases). This CDR3 spans 14 amino acids. Between the trimmed V and J ends, which lost 4 bases and 5 bases, there was a span of 15 bases. The germline V gene encodes CDR1 LGHNA and CDR2 YSLEER.

This clonotype was seen only a few times. The rearrangement uses TRBV15 and TRBJ2-1; 8 bases line up with TRBD2. The CDR3 length is 19 residues. V trimming: 1 base; J trimming: 4 bases; junction bases outside the gene matches: 15. Germline V gives CDR1 LNHNV, CDR2 YYDKDF (reference sequence). The CDR3 bases are TGTGCCACCAGCAGAGGCCGGGCATTGAGCGGGAGTCCGTACAATGAGCAGTTCTTC. Translated, it gives CATSRGRALSGSPYNEQFF.

The CDR3 sequence: CASSPIAYINNEQFF. CDR3 nucleotide sequence: TGTGCCAGCAGCCCCATAGCTTACATAAACAATGAGCAGTTCTTC. V gene TRBV27 combines with J gene TRBJ2-1; D is unclear. Per germline, CDR1 MNHEY and CDR2 SMNVEV (reference sequence). Deletions cut 6 bases from V and 5 bases from J, with 17 bases between. This CDR3 region has 15 residues.

A note on this clonotype: One junction end disagrees with the germline gene, perhaps due to a read error. The genes are TRBV12-3 or TRBV12-4 and TRBJ2-3; a weak D match, TRBD1 (6 bases). This CDR3 contains 14 residues. CDR3 loop: CASSTRGLPDTQYF. As DNA, the CDR3 is TGTGCCAGCAGTACCAGGGGCCTACCAGATACGCAATATTTT.

The chain links TRBV7-9 to TRBJ1-2; D call uncertain. CDR3 size: 14 residues. The germline gives CDR1 SEHNR, CDR2 FQNEAQ (reference sequence). The germline V and J ends were trimmed by 4 bases and 5 bases, with 14 bases remaining between them. DNA of the CDR3: TGTGCCAGCAGCTGGAGTGACCTACCGTATGGCTACACCTTC. It yields the protein CASSWSDLPYGYTF.

The chain employs TRBV7-8 and TRBJ2-1, with D tentatively TRBD2 (6 bases). The CDR3 runs to 17 residues. Germline lookup yields CDR1 SGHVS and CDR2 FQNEAQ. Trimming took off 5 bases at V and 9 bases at J, with 26 bases between the two ends. Here the CDR3 reads CASSTYRGPPFGGEQFF. For the CDR3, the DNA is TGTGCCAGCAGCACTTATCGGGGCCCACCTTTCGGGGGTGAGCAGTTCTTC. Complete variable domain (other parts from reference TRBV7-8 and TRBJ2-1): GAGVSQSPRYKVAKRGQDVALRCDPISGHVSLFWYQQALGQGPEFLTYFQNEAQLDKSGLPSDRFFAERPEGSVSTLKIQRTQQEDSAVYLCASSTYRGPPFGGEQFFGPGTRLTVL.

The chain recombines TRBV4-2 with TRBJ1-3; D call uncertain. The germline CDR1 and CDR2 sequences are LGHNA and YNFKEQ. Trimming pared 1 base from V and 2 bases from J, leaving 15 bases between. The CDR3 loop spans 17 amino acids. CDR3 bases: TGTGCCAGCAGCCAAGCCACCAATCCCCAGACTGGAAACACCATATATTTT. Translating gives CASSQATNPQTGNTIYF.

The chain joins TRBV6-6 to TRBJ1-2; tentatively, D is TRBD1 (5 bases). Trimming stripped 8 bases from V and 3 bases from J, with 16 bases between. Per germline, CDR1 MNHNY and CDR2 SVGAGI (reference sequence). The CDR3 covers 14 residues. CDR3 bases: TGTGCCAGCGGGTCCTGGGACCGAGACTATGGCTACACCTTC. It translates to CASGSWDRDYGYTF.